These 4 T cell receptor beta chains originate from one sample sequenced in a study of human T cells and chemical hapten exposure. TCRdb reprocessed the RACE reads via MiXCR and lists one record per CDR3 protein. The table has roughly 180,000 distinct CDR3 sequences, approximately 20% seen once. Time point described: patch test 1, 2 weeks after DPC sensitization. The treatment: therapeutic diphenylcyclopropenone sensitization with weekly scalp DPC. Material: whole blood, obtained in connection with sensitization to the hapten diphenylcyclopropenone (DPC). These receptors were taken from a woman aged 45-60 years with alopecia areata. Some clones in this sample may be carry-over from other donors' samples.

This clonotype was counted between two and nine times. The chain couples TRBV21-1 to TRBJ2-7; the D call of TRBD1 is as the table states it, not checked on the DNA. TRBV21-1 is shown as a pseudogene. The CDR3 length is 11 residues. CDR3 in amino acids: CASTYGNEQYF. The CDR3 coding sequence is TGTGCCAGCACCTACGGGAACGAGCAGTACTTC.

The gene calls are TRBV5-1 and TRBJ1-2; 10 bases line up with TRBD1. Trimming cost V 0 bases and J 7 bases; bases outside gene matches: 3. CDR1 and CDR2 from the germline V gene are SGHRS and YFSETQ. There are 14 residues in the CDR3. CDR3 protein: CASSLGQGAPGYTF. As DNA, the CDR3 is TGCGCCAGCAGCTTGGGACAGGGGGCGCCTGGCTACACCTTC.

In its sample, this clonotype was seen a few times. This chain links TRBV5-1 with TRBJ1-1; the D gene is possibly TRBD1 (5 bases). V was clipped by 0 bases and J by 4 bases, with 10 bases between them. Germline V lookup: CDR1 SGHRS, CDR2 YFSETQ. The length of the CDR3 is 14 residues. CDR3 sequence (DNA): TGCGCCAGCAGCTTGGCAGGGACCTTCACTGAAGCTTTCTTT. The encoded protein is CASSLAGTFTEAFF.

The J gene is TRBJ2-7, the V gene TRBV19, with TRBD1 identical over 9 bases. Per the germline V gene, CDR1 is LNHDA and CDR2 is SQIVND (reference sequence). The ends lost 8 bases at V and 6 bases at J; junction bases unmatched: 17. This CDR3 region has 16 residues. The DNA for the CDR3 is TGTGCCAGTTCCCACCCCGTGGACAGGGGCGTTCGCGAGCAGTACTTC. It translates to CASSHPVDRGVREQYF. The variable domain in full, completed from reference TRBV19 and TRBJ2-7, reads DGGITQSPKYLFRKEGQNVTLSCEQNLNHDAMYWYRQDPGQGLRLIYYSQIVNDFQKGDIAEGYSVSREKKESFPLTVTSAQKNPTAFYLCASSHPVDRGVREQYFGPGTRLTVT.